The source of this T cell receptor (beta chain) is a study of spatial heterogeneity in lung cancer (dated by TCRdb to 2018 to 2020). Concerning the study at large: Beta-chain transcripts were consistently detected in greater numbers than alpha-chain transcripts, which likely reflects a higher abundance of beta-chain transcripts. In the raw uncorrected reads, each unique combination of TCR and UMI appeared more than ten times on average. The study quantitatively compared TCR alpha and beta repertoires across multiple tumor regions, matched nontumor lung and blood in non-small cell lung cancer. The study linked features of the TCR repertoire to counts of nonsynonymous mutations, which were determined by whole-exome sequencing of tumor tissue. Both alpha and beta chains were TCR-sequenced in samples taken at surgery, namely 220 tumor regions, 62 to 65 matched nontumor lung samples and about 52 PBMC samples. General conclusions and limits of the study: Ubiquitous expanded tumor TCRs were found in blood more often at tumor resection than at routine follow-up. Confirming at a functional level the hypothesis that regional TCRs recognize regional mutations was considered to require additional single-cell paired TCR alpha and beta sequencing.

A remark on this clonotype: The clone's antigen remains unknown. Qualities for individual bases were not recorded, and no much larger clone is one base off. This beta chain is off target for a library built for alpha chains, so its abundance means little.

Its CDR3 holds 12 amino acids, cysteine through phenylalanine. Only the CDR3 DNA stays, 36 bases, in frame from base 1. V was cut back by 10 bases and J by 5 bases, leaving a gap of 15 bases between them. Looking up the germline V gene (reference sequence) yields CDR1 MNHNY and CDR2 SVGAGI. The time point label, as the study defines it: sample taken at primary tumor resection. Whole RNA extracted from tumor and nontumor lung tissue, or from cryopreserved PBMC samples, was used for TCR sequencing without cell sorting. Samples were obtained from 72 patients with early-stage, untreated non-small cell lung cancer from the lung TRACERx cohort. Patients were selected for TCR sequencing only if sufficient RNA was available from at least two tumor regions. Library preparation was by 5' RACE. Sequencing instrument: NextSeq 500. In the TCR library protocol, a unique molecular identifier was attached to each TCR cDNA molecule so that PCR and sequencing errors could be corrected. Concerning the study's data processing: Decombinator tools were used for TCR identification, UMI-based error correction and CDR3 extraction. TCRs above a frequency of 2 per 1,000, corresponding to the top 1% of the tumor frequency distribution, were defined as expanded. Renyi diversity was calculated using the R vegan package after each repertoire was subsampled 100 times to 5,000 TCRs. CDR3 similarity networks were built from amino acid triplet string-kernel similarity, connecting CDR3s with pairwise similarity above 0.82. Clones were called with MiXCR by TCRdb after fastp trimmed the public reads at Q25, and only in-frame beta chains were retained. Each entry merges the rows of one CDR3 protein and shows their most common DNA and genes. TCRdb, rather than the study authors, made the V and J calls. Recorded for this sample are more than 5,500 distinct CDR3 sequences; around 7% of them occurred a single time. Of the sample, under 80% falls within the top ten clones.

The material sequenced was PBMCs, taken at surgery. The rearranged chain carries TRBV6-6 and TRBJ2-7; perhaps TRBD1 is the D gene, with 6 bases matching. This clonotype originated in a male donor with early-stage non-small cell lung cancer. The CDR3 region has the sequence CATSHRDNEQYF. DNA sequence: TGTGCCACTAGCCATCGGGACAACGAGCAGTACTTC.